The 29 T cell receptor beta chains below come from one sample, sequenced in a study of T cells in Graves' hyperthyroidism and ophthalmopathy. The investigators amplified TCR beta CDR3 regions from RNA transcripts. The TCR CDR3 first-round RT-PCR relied on the HTBI primer set. TCRdb re-analysed the multiplex PCR reads in MiXCR, keeping a single row per CDR3 protein. Of 540,000 or so distinct CDR3 sequences in the sample, roughly 50% are singletons; the top ten hold 15% to 20%. What was sequenced was peripheral blood or thyroid tissue (not recorded which). These receptors originate from an adult woman with Graves' disease, either hyperthyroidism or ophthalmopathy (not recorded which).

This clonotype occurred many times. The chain couples TRBV6-1 to TRBJ1-5; 7 positions match TRBD1. The J segment lost 2 bases and the V segment lost 2 bases, leaving 3 bases of the junction unmatched. The CDR3 loop spans 15 amino acids. In germline, CDR1 is MNHNS, CDR2 SASEGT. The CDR3, as DNA: TGTGCCAGCAGTGAATATGACAGGGGCAATCAGCCCCAGCATTTT. Translating gives CASSEYDRGNQPQHF.

V and J are TRBV20-1 and TRBJ1-1; 7 nucleotides line up with TRBD1. V lost 1 base to trimming and J lost 7 bases; unmatched junction nucleotides: 0. Germline loops: CDR1 DFQATT, CDR2 SNEGSKA (reference sequence). The CDR3 length is 11 residues. For the CDR3, the DNA is TGCAGTGCTAGAGGGGACAGTGAAGCTTTCTTT. It encodes CSARGDSEAFF.

The sample holds many counts of this clonotype. The rearrangement uses TRBV4-2 and TRBJ1-5; D unresolved. The CDR3 runs 13 residues. V gave up 4 bases and J gave up 6 bases, with 10 bases separating them. Germline V gives CDR1 LGHNA, CDR2 YNFKEQ. The CDR3 loop reads CASSLLGFQPQHF. In nucleotides, the CDR3 is TGTGCCAGCAGCCTCCTAGGGTTTCAGCCCCAGCATTTT.

V gene TRBV18 combines with J gene TRBJ2-7; D remains unclear. V was cut by 3 bases and J by 4 bases, with 10 bases left in between. The CDR3 covers 13 residues. Germline V gene data show CDR1 as KGHSH and CDR2 as LQKENI. This CDR3 is CASSPGSRYEQYF. The CDR3 DNA follows: TGTGCCAGCTCACCTGGGTCCAGGTACGAGCAGTACTTC.

J is TRBJ2-7 and V is TRBV10-3; 11 bases fit TRBD1. V trimming: 6 bases; J trimming: 5 bases; junction bases outside the gene matches: 6. The germline V gene encodes CDR1 ENHRY and CDR2 SYGVKD. CDR3 length: 14 amino acids. CDR3 nucleotides: TGTGCCATCAGGCCCGGACAGGGGGCGGACGAGCAGTACTTC. Its protein product is CAIRPGQGADEQYF.

J is TRBJ1-5 and V is TRBV6-5; the D is unclear. CDR1 and CDR2 from the germline V gene are MNHEY and SVGAGI. V was clipped by 4 bases and J by 1 base, with 8 bases between them. The length of the CDR3 is 14 residues. The CDR3 nucleotides are TGTGCCAGCAGTTTTGGGTTCAGCAATCAGCCCCAGCATTTT. Amino acid sequence: CASSFGFSNQPQHF.

Points on this clonotype: One end of the junction is discordant with germline, which a read error may explain. This sequence joins TRBV15 and TRBJ1-2; D is uncertain. The CDR3 spans 14 residues. The germline V gene has CDR1 LNHNV and CDR2 YYDKDF (reference sequence). The CDR3 here is CAASRGRSNYGYTF. The CDR3 DNA sequence: TGTGCCGCCAGCAGAGGTAGGTCTAACTATGGCTACACCTTC.

The chain employs TRBV10-1 and TRBJ2-5; D gene unclear. The V end was cut by 3 bases, the J end by 4 bases, with 9 bases between. The CDR3 spans 13 residues. From germline, CDR1 is WNHNN and CDR2 SYGVQD (reference sequence). The CDR3 region has the DNA TGCGCCAGCAGTGATCAGTTTTCAGAGACCCAGTACTTC. Protein sequence: CASSDQFSETQYF.

This clonotype was seen at least ten times. V gene TRBV24-1 combines with J gene TRBJ1-2, with D perhaps matching TRBD1 (5 bases). This CDR3 is 12 amino acids long. Germline V gene lookup returns CDR1 KGHDR and CDR2 SFDVKD. V dropped 10 bases and J dropped 1 base, with 9 bases sitting between them. The chain's CDR3 is CATSDINYGYTF. In nucleotides, the CDR3 is TGTGCCACTTCGGACATTAACTATGGCTACACCTTC.

In this sample, this clonotype turned up many times. The rearrangement links TRBV6-6 to TRBJ1-2; D call uncertain. V dropped 6 bases and J dropped 0 bases, with 11 bases sitting between them. CDR3 size: 14 residues. CDR1 and CDR2 (germline): MNHNY, SVGAGI (reference sequence). In DNA form, the CDR3 reads TGTGCCAGCAGCTCTCAGACTTCTAACTATGGCTACACCTTC. Its protein is CASSSQTSNYGYTF.

Of note for this clonotype: This clone may be a read error of a much larger clone one base away. This chain links TRBV4-1 with TRBJ1-1; D gene uncertain. Germline-derived CDR1 and CDR2 are MGHRA and YSYEKL. The CDR3 has 14 residues. The CDR3: CASSHRVRNTEAFF. The CDR3 DNA reads TGTGCCAGCAGCCATAGGGTCCGCAACACTGAAGCTTTCTTT.

CDR3 bases: TGCGCCAGCAGTTACGGAGGTGACAGGGGGAACACTGAAGCTTTCTTT. Translated, it gives CASSYGGDRGNTEAFF. The chain uses TRBV5-1 and TRBJ1-1, with TRBD1 identical over 8 bases. Trimming cost V 5 bases and J 1 base; bases outside gene matches: 10. The CDR3 totals 16 residues. Germline values: CDR1 SGHRS, CDR2 YFSETQ.

The chain carries TRBV5-1 and TRBJ1-5; D may be TRBD1 (6 bases). Germline V CDR1 and CDR2: SGHRS, YFSETQ. V was trimmed by 0 bases and J by 9 bases, leaving 10 bases between them. The CDR3 loop spans 13 amino acids. CDR3 DNA sequence: TGCGCCAGCAGCTTGGTGGGGGGGGCGCCCCAGCATTTT. Amino acids: CASSLVGGAPQHF.

This clonotype was recorded at least ten times. The chain uses TRBV20-1 and TRBJ2-7; no clear D. CDR1 and CDR2 (germline): DFQATT, SNEGSKA (reference sequence). The CDR3 consists of 12 residues. V lost 3 bases, J lost 6 bases, and 12 bases lay in between. The CDR3 sequence is CSARGIAGEQYF. The CDR3 DNA sequence: TGCAGTGCTAGGGGTATCGCCGGCGAGCAGTACTTC.

Turning to this clonotype: An end of the junction does not agree with germline; a read error may underlie this. The genes are TRBV7-2 and TRBJ2-5; possible D gene TRBD1, 6 bases. CDR1 is SGHTA and CDR2 is FQGNSA in the germline V gene. This CDR3 comprises 14 residues. Here the CDR3 DNA reads TGTGCCGGCAGCTTAGGGGGAACCAAGAGGACCCAGTACTTC. This encodes CAGSLGGTKRTQYF.

V is TRBV11-2 and J is TRBJ2-1; 11 positions agree with TRBD2. The CDR3 runs to 14 residues. Germline V CDR1 and CDR2: SGHAT, FQNNGV. V shed 4 bases and J 9 bases; nucleotides not matched to a gene: 5. CDR3 sequence reads: CASSWRLAGPEQFF. CDR3 coding DNA: TGTGCCAGCAGCTGGAGACTAGCGGGACCTGAGCAGTTCTTC.

This clonotype was seen more than once but under ten times. The J gene is TRBJ2-5, the V gene TRBV20-1; no reliable D call. V was trimmed by 1 base and J by 5 bases, leaving 5 bases between them. Germline assignment: CDR1 DFQATT and CDR2 SNEGSKA (reference sequence). The CDR3 loop spans 11 amino acids. Here the CDR3 DNA reads TGCAGTGCTAGAGTCAGGGAGACCCAGTACTTC. Translated, it gives CSARVRETQYF.

V gene TRBV7-8 combines with J gene TRBJ2-3, with a weak D call TRBD1 (5 bases). Germline CDR1 reads SGHVS; CDR2 reads FQNEAQ. Trimming pared 3 bases from V and 2 bases from J, leaving 9 bases between. The CDR3 is 14 residues long. In DNA form, the CDR3 reads TGTGCCAGCAGCTTCGACAGTCCCACAGATACGCAGTATTTT. Translating it yields CASSFDSPTDTQYF.

The chain links TRBV19 to TRBJ2-2; D remains ambiguous. Germline V gene sequence: CDR1 LNHDA, CDR2 SQIVND (reference sequence). The CDR3 runs 14 residues. The ends were cut back, 5 bases at V and 8 bases at J, with 15 bases in the middle. CDR3 bases: TGTGCCAGTAGTCGACGGGTGGGCACAGGGGAGCTGTTTTTT. This translates into CASSRRVGTGELFF.

This clonotype was counted a single time. This chain links TRBV24-1 with TRBJ1-2; a possible D gene is TRBD1 (6 bases). Germline assignment: CDR1 KGHDR and CDR2 SFDVKD. V was clipped by 10 bases and J by 6 bases, with 17 bases between them. The CDR3 spans 13 residues. CDR3 in amino acids: CATGRGGAHGYTF. The CDR3, as DNA: TGTGCCACTGGAAGGGGGGGCGCCCATGGCTACACCTTC.

This clonotype was recorded many times. The chain employs TRBV15 and TRBJ2-2; TRBD1 is a possible D gene (7 bases). Germline CDR1 and CDR2: LNHNV and YYDKDF (reference sequence). The CDR3 has 14 amino acids. V shed 8 bases and J shed 2 bases, with 12 bases lying between them. The CDR3 spells CATGGTVNTGELFF. DNA for the CDR3: TGTGCCACCGGAGGGACAGTAAACACCGGGGAGCTGTTTTTT.

On this clonotype itself: This could be a read error, since a much larger clone is one nucleotide away. The V and J genes are TRBV4-1 and TRBJ2-7; 9 positions match TRBD2. The CDR3 extends over 16 amino acids. Per germline, CDR1 MGHRA and CDR2 YSYEKL. The CDR3 DNA sequence: TGCGCCAGCAGCCAAGGCCGGGGACTAGCAAACTACGGGCAGTACTTC. Translation: CASSQGRGLANYGQYF.

The chain carries TRBV7-2 and TRBJ2-5; 10 positions match TRBD2. Trimming at V came to 5 bases and at J to 4 bases, leaving 10 bases not matched to a gene. Germline V gene sequence: CDR1 SGHTA, CDR2 FQGNSA. The CDR3 is 16 amino acids. The CDR3, as DNA: TGTGCCAGCAGCAGGGCTAGCGGGAGCAGGGGAGAGACCCAGTACTTC. Translation: CASSRASGSRGETQYF.

This clonotype was counted ten times or more. The CDR3 loop is CSVCLGYETQYF. In DNA form, the CDR3 reads TGCAGCGTTTGTTTAGGGTATGAGACCCAGTACTTC. This chain links TRBV29-1 with TRBJ2-5; D gene ambiguous. Trimming stripped 5 bases from V and 5 bases from J, with 12 bases between. Germline V gene sequence: CDR1 SQVTM, CDR2 ANQGSEA. The CDR3 has 12 residues.

This clonotype occurred many times. The V gene is TRBV19, the J gene TRBJ2-6, with 7 bases matching TRBD2. The CDR3 contains 19 residues. Germline trimming cut 4 bases from V and 2 bases from J; bases unmatched to any gene: 14. Looked up from germline, CDR1 is LNHDA and CDR2 is SQIVND (reference sequence). CDR3 region: CASSTQGGTLFAGANVLTF. The CDR3 DNA reads as TGTGCCAGTAGTACCCAGGGAGGGACCCTGTTTGCTGGGGCCAACGTCCTGACTTTC. The variable domain in full, completed from reference TRBV19 and TRBJ2-6, reads DGGITQSPKYLFRKEGQNVTLSCEQNLNHDAMYWYRQDPGQGLRLIYYSQIVNDFQKGDIAEGYSVSREKKESFPLTVTSAQKNPTAFYLCASSTQGGTLFAGANVLTFGAGSRLTVL.

This clonotype was observed a handful of times. Possible read error: a much larger clone is one base away. This chain connects TRBV20-1 to TRBJ2-7; D call uncertain. CDR3 length: 14 residues. V was shortened by 1 base and J by 0 bases, with 10 bases between the two germline ends. The V gene's germline CDR1 is DFQATT and CDR2 SNEGSKA (reference sequence). CDR3 bases: TGCAGTGCTAGAGGGGTCCTAAGCTCCTACGAGCAGTACTTC. Protein sequence: CSARGVLSSYEQYF.

V gene TRBV28 combines with J gene TRBJ2-7; TRBD2 matches at 8 bases. CDR1 is MDHEN, CDR2 SYDVKM, per germline. The junction had 7 bases not matched to a gene; V was cut back by 3 bases and J by 3 bases. The CDR3 has 15 amino acids. CDR3 bases: TGTGCCAGCAGTTTCGGTAGCGGGACTGTCTACGAGCAGTACTTC. Translated, it gives CASSFGSGTVYEQYF.

As DNA, the CDR3 is TGTGCTATGGGGCCGGGAAACTACTACGAGCAGTACTTC. Amino acids: CAMGPGNYYEQYF. The chain joins TRBV2 to TRBJ2-7; D might be TRBD1 or TRBD2, each matching 5 bases. Germline V CDR1 and CDR2: SNHLY, FYNNEI. This CDR3 region has 13 residues.

This clonotype was recorded a few times. This rearrangement joins TRBV25-1 to TRBJ2-5, with 7 bases fitting TRBD1. The CDR3 has 14 residues. The V gene's germline CDR1 is MGHDK and CDR2 SYGVNS. V was clipped by 9 bases and J by 0 bases; unmatched bases: 7. The CDR3: CASSPTGYQETQYF. The CDR3 DNA reads as TGTGCCAGTAGCCCGACAGGGTACCAAGAGACCCAGTACTTC. The full variable domain, completed using reference TRBV25-1 and TRBJ2-5, is EADIYQTPRYLVIGTGKKITLECSQTMGHDKMYWYQQDPGMELHLIHYSYGVNSTEKGDLSSESTVSRIRTEHFPLTLESARPSHTSQYLCASSPTGYQETQYFGPGTRLLVL.